The rows below give T cell receptor beta chains drawn from one sample of a study of T cell repertoires in cytomegalovirus infection. For these receptors, no antigen is known. In TCRdb, the reads were re-called with MiXCR into one record per CDR3 protein. The data show around 340,000 distinct CDR3 sequences, 25% to 30% seen once. Sequenced material: cultured PBMCs, taken from culture after CMV antigen stimulation. The receptors shown here come from a human donor in good health (CMV status not recorded). Some clones in this sample may be carry-over from other donors' samples. Each CDR3 is given with its conserved first and last residue. A D gene is named only where the DNA matches it firmly. Part of the rows lack a size; the others show once, few, many or a class for expanded clones.

v_call	clone_size	d_call	j_call	cdr3_aa	cdr3_nt
TRBV7-2	.	TRBD2	TRBJ2-1	CASSLAREYNEQFF	TGTGCCAGCAGCTTAGCGCGGGAGTACAATGAGCAGTTCTTC
TRBV7-8	.	TRBD1	TRBJ2-7	CASSQTGIYEQYF	TGTGCCAGCAGCCAGACAGGGATCTACGAGCAGTACTTC
TRBV19	.	.	TRBJ2-1	CASSMGLLSYNEQFF	TGTGCCAGTAGTATGGGCCTACTATCTTACAATGAGCAGTTCTTC
TRBV6-6	few	.	TRBJ2-5	CASTDGETQYF	TGTGCCAGCACTGATGGGGAGACCCAGTACTTC
TRBV7-9	.	TRBD2	TRBJ2-3	CASSPSGTSGGAGTDTQYF	TGTGCCAGCAGCCCCTCGGGGACTAGCGGGGGGGCCGGCACAGATACGCAGTATTTT
TRBV28	.	TRBD2	TRBJ2-1	CASSSSSTSGIYNEQFF	TGTGCCAGCAGTTCCTCATCGACTAGCGGGATTTACAATGAGCAGTTCTTC
TRBV7-2	few	.	TRBJ2-1	CASSLWGGAEQFF	TGTGCCAGCAGCTTATGGGGGGGCGCAGAGCAGTTCTTC
TRBV12-3/TRBV12-4	.	TRBD2	TRBJ2-1	CASSFGGRVSYNEQFF	TGTGCCAGCAGTTTCGGCGGGAGGGTTTCCTACAATGAGCAGTTCTTC
TRBV12-3/TRBV12-4	.	TRBD1	TRBJ1-1	CASSQSGQVMNTEAFF	TGTGCCAGCAGTCAAAGCGGACAGGTCATGAACACTGAAGCTTTCTTT
TRBV4-2	few	.	TRBJ2-3	CASSQDNGAGARSTDTQYF	TGTGCCAGCAGCCAAGATAATGGGGCTGGGGCTCGAAGCACAGATACGCAGTATTTT
TRBV12-3/TRBV12-4	.	.	TRBJ2-3	CASSFGSLSTDTQYF	TGTGCCAGCAGTTTCGGCAGCCTTAGCACAGATACGCAGTATTTT
TRBV9	few	.	TRBJ2-5	CASSTRYQETQYF	TGTGCCAGCAGCACCCGGTACCAAGAGACCCAGTACTTC
TRBV5-1	.	.	TRBJ2-5	CASSFTRAETQYF	TGCGCCAGCAGCTTCACGAGGGCAGAGACCCAGTACTTC
TRBV9	.	.	TRBJ2-3	CASSVNSGDTQYF	TGTGCCAGCAGCGTTAACTCAGGAGATACGCAGTATTTT
TRBV7-8	many	.	TRBJ1-1	CASSPPPEGMNTEAFF	TGTGCCAGCAGCCCCCCTCCGGAGGGGATGAACACTGAAGCTTTCTTT
TRBV19	.	.	TRBJ1-1	CASSATAGRTEAFF	TGTGCCAGTAGTGCGACGGCGGGGCGCACTGAAGCTTTCTTT
TRBV24-1	.	TRBD2	TRBJ2-2	CATSLAGDPSNTGELFF	TGTGCCACCAGCCTAGCGGGGGACCCTTCGAACACCGGGGAGCTGTTTTTT
TRBV7-3	few	.	TRBJ2-1	CASSPPSRNEQFF	TGTGCCAGCAGCCCCCCGTCTCGGAATGAGCAGTTCTTC
TRBV6-5	many	TRBD1	TRBJ1-2	CASSYGDREDYGYTF	TGTGCCAGCAGTTACGGGGACAGGGAAGACTATGGCTACACCTTC
TRBV4-2	few	TRBD2	TRBJ2-5	CASSELAGEETQYF	TGTGCCAGCAGCGAGTTAGCGGGAGAGGAGACCCAGTACTTC
TRBV12-5	.	TRBD1	TRBJ1-1	CASAGGQGNPEAFF	TGTGCTAGTGCCGGGGGACAGGGTAACCCTGAAGCTTTCTTT
TRBV20-1	.	.	TRBJ2-7	CSARLSIGEQYF	TGCAGTGCTCGACTATCGATAGGCGAGCAGTACTTC
TRBV29-1	.	.	TRBJ2-6	CSVASKSGANVLTF	TGCAGCGTCGCGTCCAAGTCTGGGGCCAACGTCCTGACTTTC
TRBV7-8	many	TRBD1	TRBJ2-7	CASSYRGSYEQYF	TGTGCCAGCAGTTACAGGGGATCTTACGAGCAGTACTTC
TRBV19	few	.	TRBJ1-1	CASSTVSKAGWNGNTEAFF	TGTGCCAGTAGTACCGTCTCAAAGGCAGGGTGGAATGGTAACACTGAAGCTTTCTTT
TRBV7-8	.	TRBD1	TRBJ2-7	CASSSSPRQGPVGEQYF	TGTGCCAGCAGCTCTAGCCCCCGACAGGGTCCAGTTGGCGAGCAGTACTTC
TRBV28	few	.	TRBJ2-2	CASRADAGELFF	TGTGCCAGCAGGGCCGACGCCGGGGAGCTGTTTTTT
TRBV7-8	many	.	TRBJ1-6	CASSLDDSLTSPLHF	TGTGCCAGCAGCTTAGATGACAGTCTTACTTCACCCCTCCACTTT
TRBV5-4	.	.	TRBJ2-7	CASSLVPDSYEQYF	TGTGCCAGCAGCTTGGTGCCAGACTCCTACGAGCAGTACTTC
TRBV9	many	.	TRBJ2-7	CASSALAPGPPLSYEQYF	TGTGCCAGCAGCGCCCTAGCCCCGGGACCCCCTTTATCCTACGAGCAGTACTTC
TRBV7-2	many	TRBD1	TRBJ1-1	CASSQGVVNTEAFF	TGTGCCAGCAGCCAGGGGGTGGTGAACACTGAAGCTTTCTTT
TRBV18	.	TRBD1	TRBJ1-1	CASSLGQGRDTEAFF	TGTGCCAGCTCACTGGGACAGGGGAGGGACACTGAAGCTTTCTTT